The entry below gives a single T cell receptor (beta chain) sequence along with its context. This record comes from a study of blood T cell repertoires in COVID-19. Study as a whole: Collection of acute and convalescent COVID-19 samples took place in the United States, Italy and Spain. The analysed material was cDNA or gDNA that came from T cells, B-cell-depleted T cells, or PBMCs.

Trimming took 8 bases from V and 0 from J; bases not matched to a gene: 4. CDR1 and CDR2 from the germline V gene are SGHAT and FQNNGV. The CDR3 loop spans 13 amino acids. Seattle cases were enrolled at active infection and followed longitudinally. In the authors' methods: Counts of nucleated cells, estimated from reference gene primer amplification, were obtained. Here immunoSEQ multiplex PCR was the method, and the copy in TCRdb shows in-frame clones only, minus some. The V and J calls and clone size were taken over from that table, and D and trimming were inferred from the DNA. Altogether some 360,000 clones are present, approximately 89% being singletons, with the ten largest covering just under 4%.

Sequences were obtained from peripheral blood. This clonotype originated in a woman aged 60 to 75 with COVID-19, enrolled during active disease. The gene calls are TRBV11-2 and TRBJ2-7; 7 bases line up with TRBD1. The chain's CDR3 is CASAGTDSYEQYF. Written as DNA, the CDR3 is TGTGCCAGCGCCGGGACAGACTCCTACGAGCAGTACTTC.